This T cell receptor beta chain emerged from a study of CD8 T cells in Susac syndrome. RNA was extracted with the RNeasy kit, and a quantity of about 0.5 to 1 ug was reverse transcribed using random hexamers. One entry per CDR3 protein, called by TCRdb with MiXCR from the immunoSEQ multiplex PCR reads. This sample has under 250,000 distinct CDR3 sequences, with about 93% found just once. TCR beta from blood CD8+ and CD4+ T cells was sequenced. While CD8+ and CD4+ T cells were isolated negatively, TEMRA cells were enriched by FACS. The clonotype comes from a human donor with multiple sclerosis. Material for sequencing was CD4+ T cells from PBMCs.

DNA for the CDR3: TGTGCCAGCAGCTCTCCACAGGGTTTAGGCTACACCTTC. It encodes CASSSPQGLGYTF. J is TRBJ1-2 and V is TRBV7-2, with a weak D call TRBD1 (6 bases). The V end lost 4 bases, the J end lost 8 bases, and 14 bases lay between the germline ends. CDR1 is SGHTA, CDR2 FQGNSA, per germline. The length of the CDR3 is 13 residues.